This TCR beta chain was sequenced in a study of beta chain features in type 1 diabetes. TCRB transcripts that were expressed got sequenced, as all of the isolated RNA had been reverse transcribed. Data came from immunoSEQ multiplex PCR; TCRdb stores just in-frame clones and leaves some out. The profile covers around 340,000 clones, with 9.3% appearing a single time and more than 0.8% taken by the ten largest. In regard to this clone: The antigen is unknown. Other DNA sequences within the sample encode an identical CDR3.

Findings of the study overall: A moderate, significant TCRB CDR3 shortening appeared in type 1 diabetes across four CD4+ subsets. Insertions at VDJ junctions were less frequent in type 1 diabetes patients. These patients also deleted more nucleotides at the same junctions.

V gave up 3 bases and J gave up 0 bases, with 7 bases separating them. CDR1 is SGHTA, CDR2 FQGNSA, per germline. The CDR3 consists of 14 residues. Specimen: central memory CD4+ T cells from blood. The receptor was derived from a man aged 30-40 years with type 1 diabetes. J is TRBJ2-3 and V is TRBV7-2; maybe TRBD2 (5 bases). CDR3 protein: CASSFDYSTDTQYF. CDR3 DNA sequence: TGTGCCAGCAGCTTTGACTACAGCACAGATACGCAGTATTTT.